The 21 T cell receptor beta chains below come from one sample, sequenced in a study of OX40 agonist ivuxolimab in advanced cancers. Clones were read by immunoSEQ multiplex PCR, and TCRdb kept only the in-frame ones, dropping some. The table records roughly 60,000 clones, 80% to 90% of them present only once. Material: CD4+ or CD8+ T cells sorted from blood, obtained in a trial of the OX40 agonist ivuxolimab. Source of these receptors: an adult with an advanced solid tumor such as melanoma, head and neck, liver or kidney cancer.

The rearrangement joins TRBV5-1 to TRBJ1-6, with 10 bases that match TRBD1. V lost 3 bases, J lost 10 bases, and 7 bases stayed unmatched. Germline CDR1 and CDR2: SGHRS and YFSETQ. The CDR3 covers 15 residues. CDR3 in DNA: TGCGCCAGCAGCTCCGACAGGGGGCAGGGGTCACCCCTCCACTTT. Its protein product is CASSSDRGQGSPLHF. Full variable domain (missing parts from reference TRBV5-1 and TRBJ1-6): KAGVTQTPRYLIKTRGQQVTLSCSPISGHRSVSWYQQTPGQGLQFLFEYFSETQRNKGNFPGRFSGRQFSNSRSEMNVSTLELGDSALYLCASSSDRGQGSPLHFGNGTRLTVT.

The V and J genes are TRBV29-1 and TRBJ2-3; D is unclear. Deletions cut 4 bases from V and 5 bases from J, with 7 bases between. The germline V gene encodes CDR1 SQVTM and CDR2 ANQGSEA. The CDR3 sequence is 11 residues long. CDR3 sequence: CSVGLLDTQYF. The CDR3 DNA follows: TGCAGCGTTGGATTGTTAGATACGCAGTATTTT.

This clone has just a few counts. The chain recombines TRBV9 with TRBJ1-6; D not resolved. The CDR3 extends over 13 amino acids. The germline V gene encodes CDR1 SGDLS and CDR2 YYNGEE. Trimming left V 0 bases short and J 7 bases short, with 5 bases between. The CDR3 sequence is CASSVAGNSPLHF. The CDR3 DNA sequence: TGTGCCAGCAGCGTAGCTGGAAATTCACCCCTCCACTTT.

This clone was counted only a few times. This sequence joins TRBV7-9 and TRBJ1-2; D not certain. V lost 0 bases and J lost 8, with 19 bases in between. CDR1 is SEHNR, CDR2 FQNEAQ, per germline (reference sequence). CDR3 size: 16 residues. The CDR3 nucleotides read TGTGCCAGCAGCTTAGCGTCTCCTCTAGCAAGGAGCGGCTACACCTTC. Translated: CASSLASPLARSGYTF.

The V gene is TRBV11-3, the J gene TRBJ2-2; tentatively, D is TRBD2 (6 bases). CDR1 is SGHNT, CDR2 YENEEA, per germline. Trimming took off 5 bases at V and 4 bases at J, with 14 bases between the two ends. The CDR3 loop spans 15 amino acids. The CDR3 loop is CASSLLPGGTGELFF. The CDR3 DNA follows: TGTGCCAGCAGCCTTTTACCCGGGGGCACCGGGGAGCTGTTTTTT.

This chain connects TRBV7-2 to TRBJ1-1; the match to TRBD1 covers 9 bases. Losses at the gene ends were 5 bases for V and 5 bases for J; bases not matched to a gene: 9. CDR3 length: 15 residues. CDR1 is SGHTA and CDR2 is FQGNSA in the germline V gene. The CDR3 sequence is CASSVGTGSWTEAFF. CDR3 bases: TGTGCCAGCAGCGTCGGGACAGGGTCTTGGACTGAAGCTTTCTTT.

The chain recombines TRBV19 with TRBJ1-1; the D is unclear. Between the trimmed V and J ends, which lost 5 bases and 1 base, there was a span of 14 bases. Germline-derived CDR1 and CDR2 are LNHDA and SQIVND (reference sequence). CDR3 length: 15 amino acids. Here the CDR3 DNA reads TGTGCCAGTAGTGCCAGAAGGGCTGAGAACACTGAAGCTTTCTTT. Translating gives CASSARRAENTEAFF.

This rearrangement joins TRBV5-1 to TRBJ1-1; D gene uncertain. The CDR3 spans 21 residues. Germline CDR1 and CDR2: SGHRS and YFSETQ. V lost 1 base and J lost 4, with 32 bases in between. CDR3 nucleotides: TGCGCCAGCAGCTTGCCAAGGCCCCCTAAAGAGAAAAACCTAGGGAGCACTGAAGCTTTCTTT. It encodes CASSLPRPPKEKNLGSTEAFF.

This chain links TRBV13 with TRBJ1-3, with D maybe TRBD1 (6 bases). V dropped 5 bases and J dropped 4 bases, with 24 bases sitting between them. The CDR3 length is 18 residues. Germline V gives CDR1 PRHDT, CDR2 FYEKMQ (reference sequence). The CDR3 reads CASSHSAGYRTVGNTIYF. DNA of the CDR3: TGTGCCAGCAGCCATAGTGCCGGTTACCGGACAGTAGGAAACACCATATATTTT.

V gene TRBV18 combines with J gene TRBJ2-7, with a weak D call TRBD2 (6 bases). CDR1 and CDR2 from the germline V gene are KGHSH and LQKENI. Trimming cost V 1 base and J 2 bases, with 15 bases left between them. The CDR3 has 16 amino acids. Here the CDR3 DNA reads TGTGCCAGCTCACCACGCGGGAAGATCAACACCTACGAGCAGTACTTC. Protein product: CASSPRGKINTYEQYF.

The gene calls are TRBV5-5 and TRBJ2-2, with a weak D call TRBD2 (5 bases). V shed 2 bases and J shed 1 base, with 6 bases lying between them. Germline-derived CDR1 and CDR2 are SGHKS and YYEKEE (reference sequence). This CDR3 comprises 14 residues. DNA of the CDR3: TGTGCCAGCAGCTTAGCGGTGAACACCGGGGAGCTGTTTTTT. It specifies CASSLAVNTGELFF.

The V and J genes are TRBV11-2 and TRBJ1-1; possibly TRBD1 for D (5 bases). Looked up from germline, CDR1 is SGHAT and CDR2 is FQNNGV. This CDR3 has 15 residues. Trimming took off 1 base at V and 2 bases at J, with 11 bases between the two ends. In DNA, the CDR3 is TGTGCCAGCAGCTTAGCAGGGCCTCTTAACACTGAAGCTTTCTTT. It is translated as CASSLAGPLNTEAFF.

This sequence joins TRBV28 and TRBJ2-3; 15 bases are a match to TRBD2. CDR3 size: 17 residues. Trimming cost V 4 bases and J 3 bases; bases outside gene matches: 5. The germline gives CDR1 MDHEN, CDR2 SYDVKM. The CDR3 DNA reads TGTGCCAGCAGTTCTCCGGGACTAGCGGGGGGAACAGATACGCAGTATTTT. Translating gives CASSSPGLAGGTDTQYF.

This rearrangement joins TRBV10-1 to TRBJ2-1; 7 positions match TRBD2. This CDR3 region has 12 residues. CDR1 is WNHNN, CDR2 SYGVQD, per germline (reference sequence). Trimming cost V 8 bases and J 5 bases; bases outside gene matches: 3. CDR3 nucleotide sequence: TGCGCCAGCGAGCGGGGAGACAATGAGCAGTTCTTC. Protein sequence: CASERGDNEQFF.

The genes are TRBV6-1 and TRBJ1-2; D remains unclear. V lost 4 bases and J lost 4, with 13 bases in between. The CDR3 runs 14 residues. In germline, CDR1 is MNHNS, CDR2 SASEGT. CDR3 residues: CASSVQDIGYGYTF. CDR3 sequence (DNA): TGTGCCAGCAGTGTTCAAGACATTGGCTATGGCTACACCTTC.

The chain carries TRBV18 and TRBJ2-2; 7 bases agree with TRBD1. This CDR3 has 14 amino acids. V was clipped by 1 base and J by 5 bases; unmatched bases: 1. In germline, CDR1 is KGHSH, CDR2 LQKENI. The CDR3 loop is CASSPLQGTGELFF. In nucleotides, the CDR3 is TGTGCCAGCTCACCACTACAGGGGACCGGGGAGCTGTTTTTT.

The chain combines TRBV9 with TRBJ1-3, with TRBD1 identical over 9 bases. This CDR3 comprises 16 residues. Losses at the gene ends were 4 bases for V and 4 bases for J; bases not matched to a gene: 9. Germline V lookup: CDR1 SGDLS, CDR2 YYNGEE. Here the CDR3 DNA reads TGTGCCAGCAGCCCCCGGGACAGGGCAGGGGGAAACACCATATATTTT. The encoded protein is CASSPRDRAGGNTIYF.

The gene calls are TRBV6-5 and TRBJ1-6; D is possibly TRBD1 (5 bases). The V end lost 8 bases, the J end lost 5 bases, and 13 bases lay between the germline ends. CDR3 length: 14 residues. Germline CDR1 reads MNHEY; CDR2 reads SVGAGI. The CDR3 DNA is TGTGCCAGCCTACCTGGGGGAGATAATTCACCCCTCCACTTT. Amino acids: CASLPGGDNSPLHF.

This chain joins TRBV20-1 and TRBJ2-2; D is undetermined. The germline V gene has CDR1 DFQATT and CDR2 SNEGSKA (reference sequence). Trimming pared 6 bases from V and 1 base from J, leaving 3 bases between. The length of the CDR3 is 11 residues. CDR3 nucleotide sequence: TGCAGTGCCCAGAACACCGGGGAGCTGTTTTTT. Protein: CSAQNTGELFF.

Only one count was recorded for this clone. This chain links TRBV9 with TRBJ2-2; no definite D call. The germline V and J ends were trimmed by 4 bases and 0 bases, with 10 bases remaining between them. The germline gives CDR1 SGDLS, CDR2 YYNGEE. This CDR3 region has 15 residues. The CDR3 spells CASSSLVPNTGELFF. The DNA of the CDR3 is TGTGCCAGCAGCTCCTTGGTCCCGAACACCGGGGAGCTGTTTTTT.

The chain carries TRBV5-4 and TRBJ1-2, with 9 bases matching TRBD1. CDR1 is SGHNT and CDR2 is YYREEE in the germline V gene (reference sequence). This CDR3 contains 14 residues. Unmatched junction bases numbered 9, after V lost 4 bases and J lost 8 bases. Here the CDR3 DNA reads TGTGCCAGCAGCCTACAGGGGGCGCAATCAGGCTACACCTTC. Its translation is CASSLQGAQSGYTF.